This TCR beta chain is drawn from a study of T cell responses to AZD1222 COVID-19 vaccine. Whole-study findings and limits: Seropositivity was recorded at baseline in only 6 or 7 AZD1222 recipients. There were mostly white British donors and more females than males, and clonal diversity was possibly underestimated. Vaccine-associated CD4 TCRs spanned spike, dominant at 160-218 and 743-854.

This clone was observed once. Antigen specificity is unknown. TCRdb's copy holds only in-frame clones and misses some; the assay was immunoSEQ multiplex PCR. In the table there are 90,000 to 150,000 clones, 70% to 90% of which are singletons. This receptor was taken from an adult in good health. The source material was peripheral blood, sampled on day 0 of AZD1222 vaccination.

CDR3 DNA sequence: TGTGCCAGCAGCCCGAGGCGGGACAGCGAAAAACTGTTTTTT. Translating it yields CASSPRRDSEKLFF. The chain employs TRBV7-2 and TRBJ1-4; 7 positions agree with TRBD1. Germline CDR1 reads SGHTA; CDR2 reads FQGNSA. This CDR3 region has 14 residues. The V gene end was trimmed by 5 bases and the J gene end by 8 bases; junction bases not matched to a gene: 8.